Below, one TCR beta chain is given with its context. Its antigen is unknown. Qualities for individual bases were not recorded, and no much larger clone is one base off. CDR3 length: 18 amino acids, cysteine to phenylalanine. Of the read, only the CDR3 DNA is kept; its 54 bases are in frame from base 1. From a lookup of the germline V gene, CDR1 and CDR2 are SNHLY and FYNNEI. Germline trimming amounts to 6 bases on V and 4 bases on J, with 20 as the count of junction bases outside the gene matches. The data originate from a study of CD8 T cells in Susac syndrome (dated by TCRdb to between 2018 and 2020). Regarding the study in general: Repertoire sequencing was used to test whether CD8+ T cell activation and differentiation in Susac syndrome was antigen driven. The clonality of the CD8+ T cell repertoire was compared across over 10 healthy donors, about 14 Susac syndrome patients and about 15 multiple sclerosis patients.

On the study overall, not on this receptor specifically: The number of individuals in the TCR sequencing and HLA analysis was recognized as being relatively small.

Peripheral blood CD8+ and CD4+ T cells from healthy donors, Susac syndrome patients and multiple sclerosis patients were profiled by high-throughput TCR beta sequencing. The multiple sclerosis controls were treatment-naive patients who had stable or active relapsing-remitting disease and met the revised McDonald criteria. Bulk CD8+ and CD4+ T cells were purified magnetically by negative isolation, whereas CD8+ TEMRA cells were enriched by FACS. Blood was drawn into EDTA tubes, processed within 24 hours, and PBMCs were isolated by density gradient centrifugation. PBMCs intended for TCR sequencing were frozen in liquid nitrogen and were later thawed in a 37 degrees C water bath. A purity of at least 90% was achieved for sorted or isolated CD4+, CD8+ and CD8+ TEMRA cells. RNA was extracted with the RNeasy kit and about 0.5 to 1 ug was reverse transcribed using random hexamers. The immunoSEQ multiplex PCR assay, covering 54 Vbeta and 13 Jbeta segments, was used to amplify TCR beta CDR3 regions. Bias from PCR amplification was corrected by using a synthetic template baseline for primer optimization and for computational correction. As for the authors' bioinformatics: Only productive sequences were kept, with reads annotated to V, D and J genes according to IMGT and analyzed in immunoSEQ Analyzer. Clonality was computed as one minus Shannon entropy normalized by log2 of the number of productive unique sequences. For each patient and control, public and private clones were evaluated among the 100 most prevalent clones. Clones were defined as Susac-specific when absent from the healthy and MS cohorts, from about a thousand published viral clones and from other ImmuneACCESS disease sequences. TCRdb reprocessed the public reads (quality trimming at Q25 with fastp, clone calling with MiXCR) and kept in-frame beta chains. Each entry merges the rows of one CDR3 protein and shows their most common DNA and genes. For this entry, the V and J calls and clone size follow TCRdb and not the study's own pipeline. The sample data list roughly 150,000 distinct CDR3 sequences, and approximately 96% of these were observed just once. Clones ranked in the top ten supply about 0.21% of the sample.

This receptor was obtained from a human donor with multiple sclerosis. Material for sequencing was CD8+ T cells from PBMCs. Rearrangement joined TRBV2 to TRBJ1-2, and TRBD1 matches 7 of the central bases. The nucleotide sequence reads TGTGCCAGCAGAGACGACAGGGTACGGCCCAAACTAGGCTATGGCTACACCTTC. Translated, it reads CASRDDRVRPKLGYGYTF.